This is a list of T cell receptor beta chains from one sample in a study of beta chain features in type 1 diabetes. Clones were sequenced by immunoSEQ multiplex PCR, and TCRdb holds only the in-frame ones, with some missing. The sample yields approximately 240,000 clones, more than 15% seen once. Sequencing was performed on naive CD4+ T cells from blood. The source of these receptors is a man aged 25-40 years with type 1 diabetes. Both conserved end residues are part of each CDR3. Each record gives: J gene, clone size, V gene, D gene, CDR3 DNA, CDR3 protein. A D gene is named only where the DNA matches it firmly. Clone size is shown for a subset of rows, as once, few, many or a class of expanded clone.

J gene: TRBJ2-7; clone size: -; V gene: TRBV30; D gene: -; CDR3 DNA: TGTGCCTCCGTCTTACGGGGGATCGGCTACGAGCAGTACTTC; CDR3 protein: CASVLRGIGYEQYF
J gene: TRBJ1-2; clone size: -; V gene: TRBV7-2; D gene: -; CDR3 DNA: TGTGCCAGCAGCCCCGGCCAGCCCTATGGCTACACCTTC; CDR3 protein: CASSPGQPYGYTF
J gene: TRBJ2-7; clone size: few; V gene: TRBV30; D gene: -; CDR3 DNA: TGTGCCTGGAGTGCCGGGGTTGATTTAGAGCAGTACTTC; CDR3 protein: CAWSAGVDLEQYF
J gene: TRBJ2-1; clone size: -; V gene: TRBV19; D gene: -; CDR3 DNA: TGTGCCAGTAGTATAGAGGGACTCTACAATGAGCAGTTCTTC; CDR3 protein: CASSIEGLYNEQFF
J gene: TRBJ2-1; clone size: -; V gene: TRBV20-1; D gene: -; CDR3 DNA: TGCAGTGCTAGGTCCGTCCCTGAGCAGTTCTTC; CDR3 protein: CSARSVPEQFF
J gene: TRBJ2-5; clone size: few; V gene: TRBV30; D gene: -; CDR3 DNA: TGTGCCTGGAGTGGGCCTCAAGAGACCCAGTACTTC; CDR3 protein: CAWSGPQETQYF
J gene: TRBJ2-5; clone size: -; V gene: TRBV7-2; D gene: TRBD1; CDR3 DNA: TGTGCCAGCAGCTTATCTCGGACAGGGGCTGGGGAGACCCAGTACTTC; CDR3 protein: CASSLSRTGAGETQYF
J gene: TRBJ2-4; clone size: -; V gene: TRBV29-1; D gene: -; CDR3 DNA: TGCAGCGTTAAAGGGCGACTAGCCAAAAACATTCAGTACTTC; CDR3 protein: CSVKGRLAKNIQYF
J gene: TRBJ2-5; clone size: -; V gene: TRBV18; D gene: -; CDR3 DNA: TGTGCCAGCTCACCACAAGGGGAGACCCAGTACTTC; CDR3 protein: CASSPQGETQYF
J gene: TRBJ1-2; clone size: few; V gene: TRBV7-2; D gene: -; CDR3 DNA: TGTGCCAGCAGCTCCCAAATTTACTACACCTTC; CDR3 protein: CASSSQIYYTF
J gene: TRBJ2-1; clone size: few; V gene: TRBV7-2; D gene: -; CDR3 DNA: TGTGCCAGCAGCTTAACAGGCGACAATGAGCAGTTCTTC; CDR3 protein: CASSLTGDNEQFF
J gene: TRBJ2-5; clone size: -; V gene: TRBV29-1; D gene: -; CDR3 DNA: TGCAGCGTTGACCTCCAAGAGACCCAGTACTTC; CDR3 protein: CSVDLQETQYF
J gene: TRBJ2-5; clone size: once; V gene: TRBV9; D gene: TRBD1; CDR3 DNA: TGTGCCAGCAGCGCCTCAGGGGGCCTAGGCGAGACCCAGTACTTC; CDR3 protein: CASSASGGLGETQYF
J gene: TRBJ2-7; clone size: few; V gene: TRBV30; D gene: TRBD2; CDR3 DNA: TGTGCCTGGGAAGAACTAGCGGGAGCTCCCCAGTACTTC; CDR3 protein: CAWEELAGAPQYF
J gene: TRBJ2-5; clone size: few; V gene: TRBV25-1; D gene: -; CDR3 DNA: TGTGCCAGCAGTGAATTGGGCAGGGGGACTGGGGAGACCCAGTACTTC; CDR3 protein: CASSELGRGTGETQYF
J gene: TRBJ2-2; clone size: few; V gene: TRBV19; D gene: TRBD1; CDR3 DNA: TGTGCCAGTAGACTGGGACAGGCGGAATCCGGGGAGCTGTTTTTT; CDR3 protein: CASRLGQAESGELFF
J gene: TRBJ2-7; clone size: -; V gene: TRBV7-2; D gene: -; CDR3 DNA: TGTGCCAGCAGCTTAGTAGCCGAGCAGTACTTC; CDR3 protein: CASSLVAEQYF
J gene: TRBJ2-7; clone size: -; V gene: TRBV2; D gene: -; CDR3 DNA: TGTGCCAGCAGTGTAGACAGCTCCTACGAGCAGTACTTC; CDR3 protein: CASSVDSSYEQYF
J gene: TRBJ2-1; clone size: -; V gene: TRBV30; D gene: -; CDR3 DNA: TGTGCCTGGAGTGTAATCAGGCCCAATGAGCAGTTCTTC; CDR3 protein: CAWSVIRPNEQFF
J gene: TRBJ1-1; clone size: few; V gene: TRBV4-2; D gene: -; CDR3 DNA: TGTGCCAGCAGAAATACGGGACGGATGAACACTGAAGCTTTCTTT; CDR3 protein: CASRNTGRMNTEAFF
J gene: TRBJ2-6; clone size: few; V gene: TRBV6-6; D gene: -; CDR3 DNA: TGTGCCAGCAGTTGGAGCCAAGCTGGGGCCAACGTCCTGACTTTC; CDR3 protein: CASSWSQAGANVLTF
J gene: TRBJ2-5; clone size: -; V gene: TRBV5-6; D gene: TRBD1; CDR3 DNA: TGTGCCAGCAGCGCGGGGACAGGAGGGGAGACCCAGTACTTC; CDR3 protein: CASSAGTGGETQYF
J gene: TRBJ2-2; clone size: few; V gene: TRBV18; D gene: -; CDR3 DNA: TGTGCCAGCTCACAGACCGGGACAACGACCGGGGAGCTGTTTTTT; CDR3 protein: CASSQTGTTTGELFF
J gene: TRBJ2-3; clone size: few; V gene: TRBV30; D gene: -; CDR3 DNA: TGTGCCCGACAGAGGCGGCTGTCGGGGACAGATACGCAGTATTTT; CDR3 protein: CARQRRLSGTDTQYF
J gene: TRBJ2-5; clone size: -; V gene: TRBV28; D gene: -; CDR3 DNA: TGTGCCAGCAGTGCGAAGACCCAGTACTTC; CDR3 protein: CASSAKTQYF
J gene: TRBJ2-5; clone size: few; V gene: TRBV2; D gene: -; CDR3 DNA: TGTGCCAGCAGTGACAGGGGAGGACAAGAGACCCAGTACTTC; CDR3 protein: CASSDRGGQETQYF
J gene: TRBJ1-1; clone size: few; V gene: TRBV29-1; D gene: -; CDR3 DNA: TGCAGCGTTGAAGTTCCGGGACCCCGAAGAGCTTTCTTT; CDR3 protein: CSVEVPGPRRAFF
J gene: TRBJ2-7; clone size: few; V gene: TRBV30; D gene: TRBD2; CDR3 DNA: TGTGCCAGCCCGGGACTAGCGGGGGATGCCTACGAGCAGTACTTC; CDR3 protein: CASPGLAGDAYEQYF
J gene: TRBJ2-1; clone size: few; V gene: TRBV19; D gene: -; CDR3 DNA: TGTGCCAGTAGACCGGGAAGCTCCTACAATGAGCAGTTCTTC; CDR3 protein: CASRPGSSYNEQFF
J gene: TRBJ2-4; clone size: few; V gene: TRBV28; D gene: -; CDR3 DNA: TGTGCCAGCAGTTCCCAGTACATTCAGTACTTC; CDR3 protein: CASSSQYIQYF
J gene: TRBJ2-6; clone size: -; V gene: TRBV28; D gene: -; CDR3 DNA: TGTGCCAGCAGTTTTGCCAGGGGCTACGTCTCTGGGGCCAACGTCCTGACTTTC; CDR3 protein: CASSFARGYVSGANVLTF
J gene: TRBJ2-7; clone size: few; V gene: TRBV4-3; D gene: -; CDR3 DNA: TGCGCCAGCAGCCAAGTCTACTCGGGCGGAGGCTCCTACGAGCAGTACTTC; CDR3 protein: CASSQVYSGGGSYEQYF
J gene: TRBJ1-4; clone size: -; V gene: TRBV6-5; D gene: -; CDR3 DNA: TGTGCCAGCAGTTACTCGTCCCACGTCTTTAATGAAAAACTGTTTTTT; CDR3 protein: CASSYSSHVFNEKLFF
J gene: TRBJ2-3; clone size: few; V gene: TRBV9; D gene: -; CDR3 DNA: TGTGCCAGCAGCGTCAGAGGGGCGAGGAGCACAGATACGCAGTATTTT; CDR3 protein: CASSVRGARSTDTQYF
J gene: TRBJ2-5; clone size: few; V gene: TRBV7-2; D gene: -; CDR3 DNA: TGTGCCAGCAGCACTGACGGCCGCTTGTACCAAGAGACCCAGTACTTC; CDR3 protein: CASSTDGRLYQETQYF
J gene: TRBJ2-6; clone size: few; V gene: TRBV2; D gene: TRBD1; CDR3 DNA: TGTGCCAGCAGTGGGACAGGGGGCGTTGGGGCCAACGTCCTGACTTTC; CDR3 protein: CASSGTGGVGANVLTF
J gene: TRBJ2-1; clone size: few; V gene: TRBV23-1; D gene: -; CDR3 DNA: TGCGCCAGCAGGAGACAGGTCTATGGGGCAGAGTGGTTCTTC; CDR3 protein: CASRRQVYGAEWFF
J gene: TRBJ2-5; clone size: -; V gene: TRBV27; D gene: TRBD2; CDR3 DNA: TGTGCCAGCAGTTTATCGGGAGGGCCGGGAGAGACCCAGTACTTC; CDR3 protein: CASSLSGGPGETQYF
J gene: TRBJ2-6; clone size: -; V gene: TRBV7-9; D gene: -; CDR3 DNA: TGTGCCAGCAGTTTTGACAGGACTTCTGGGGCCAACGTCCTGACTTTC; CDR3 protein: CASSFDRTSGANVLTF
J gene: TRBJ2-1; clone size: few; V gene: TRBV5-1; D gene: -; CDR3 DNA: TGCGCCAGCTGTATAGCATTATCCTACAATGAGCAGTTCTTC; CDR3 protein: CASCIALSYNEQFF
J gene: TRBJ2-3; clone size: few; V gene: TRBV29-1; D gene: TRBD2; CDR3 DNA: TGCAGCGTCGTAAAGAGGGAGGGGCCCGGTTTT; CDR3 protein: CSVVKREGPGF
J gene: TRBJ2-1; clone size: few; V gene: TRBV2; D gene: TRBD1; CDR3 DNA: TGTGCCAGCAGTAGGTCTCGGGACAGTACCTACAATGAGCAGTTCTTC; CDR3 protein: CASSRSRDSTYNEQFF
J gene: TRBJ2-1; clone size: few; V gene: TRBV9; D gene: TRBD2; CDR3 DNA: TGTGCCAGCAGCGTAGCTAGCGGCACCTACAATGAGCAGTTCTTC; CDR3 protein: CASSVASGTYNEQFF